This is a list of T cell receptor beta chains from one sample in a study of cytomegalovirus exposure and HLA in healthy donors. Data came from immunoSEQ multiplex PCR; TCRdb stores just in-frame clones and leaves some out. Among roughly 80,000 clones listed, roughly 80% were seen once. Specimen: PBMCs. These receptors were taken from a woman in her thirties or forties in good health and CMV-seronegative. Both conserved end residues are part of each CDR3. The D gene is left open where the match is weak. Rows may omit the clone size; those that give it use once, few, many or a size class.

CDR3 DNA	CDR3 protein	clone size	D gene	J gene	V gene
TGTGCCAGCAGTGAAGTCTGGGACAGCAAGTTGGCTTTCTTT	CASSEVWDSKLAFF	.	TRBD1	TRBJ1-1	TRBV2
TGTGCCTGGACTATCGGGGGAATAAACATTCAGTACTTC	CAWTIGGINIQYF	.	.	TRBJ2-4	TRBV30
TGTGCCAGCGGTGCAACTAGGATTTCCTACGAGCAGTACTTC	CASGATRISYEQYF	.	.	TRBJ2-7	TRBV6-1
TGCGCCAGCAGCTTGAGGAGTTCCTACGAGCAGTACTTC	CASSLRSSYEQYF	once	.	TRBJ2-7	TRBV5-1
TGTGCCTGGAGTAGGATGTTCACAGGGGGTGACACTGAAGCTTTCTTT	CAWSRMFTGGDTEAFF	.	TRBD1	TRBJ1-1	TRBV30
TGTGCCAGTAGTATTAGCCGGGGAGGGGGAGATACGCAGTATTTT	CASSISRGGGDTQYF	.	.	TRBJ2-3	TRBV19
TGTGCCAGCAGCCCCATTGGGTGGGAGGGCTTCTACAATGAGCAGTTCTTC	CASSPIGWEGFYNEQFF	.	TRBD2	TRBJ2-1	TRBV7-9
TGCGCCAGCAGCCAAGCGGTGCTTAGAGAGCAGTTCTTC	CASSQAVLREQFF	.	.	TRBJ2-1	TRBV4-3
TGTGCCAGCAGTTACTCGATCACTAGAATCACTGAAGCTTTCTTT	CASSYSITRITEAFF	.	.	TRBJ1-1	TRBV6-5
TGTGCCAGCAGCTTATTCGGGTTACATCAGCCCCAGCATTTT	CASSLFGLHQPQHF	.	.	TRBJ1-5	TRBV7-8
TGTGCCAGCAGTTTGGCCGCAAGGGGACAGCGGAGCTCCTACGAGCAGTACTTC	CASSLAARGQRSSYEQYF	.	TRBD1	TRBJ2-7	TRBV28
TGTGCCAGCTCAGAGGGACTCGCGAACACCGGGGAGCTGTTTTTT	CASSEGLANTGELFF	.	.	TRBJ2-2	TRBV5-5
TGTGCCAGCAGTTACTCCACGGGGAGCGGTGAAAAACTGTTTTTT	CASSYSTGSGEKLFF	few	.	TRBJ1-4	TRBV6-5
TGTGCCAGCAGCTTAGCTGGGAGCCGTAACACTGAAGCTTTCTTT	CASSLAGSRNTEAFF	.	.	TRBJ1-1	TRBV7-9
TGTGCCAGCAGTTACTACGGGGACTCCTACGAGCAGTACTTC	CASSYYGDSYEQYF	few	.	TRBJ2-7	TRBV6-5
TGTGCCAGCAGCTCAGCGGGAGTAAAGTACAATGAGCAGTTCTTC	CASSSAGVKYNEQFF	once	TRBD2	TRBJ2-1	TRBV28
TGTGCCATCAGTGAGTCCGAAGGGGCTTATGGCACAGATACGCAGTATTTT	CAISESEGAYGTDTQYF	.	.	TRBJ2-3	TRBV10-3
TGTGCCAGCAGCTTAGGGTGGGGGACTAGCGAACACAATGAGCAGTTCTTC	CASSLGWGTSEHNEQFF	.	TRBD2	TRBJ2-1	TRBV7-6
TGCGCCAGCAGCCAACAAGCAGGGACCTACAATGAGCAGTTCTTC	CASSQQAGTYNEQFF	once	.	TRBJ2-1	TRBV4-3
TGTGCCACCAGCAGAGGGACGGGGGGCACAGATACGCAGTATTTT	CATSRGTGGTDTQYF	.	.	TRBJ2-3	TRBV15
TGTGCCAGTTTTCGGACTCGTTACCGGGCGGGCGGGGCCAACGTCCTGACTTTC	CASFRTRYRAGGANVLTF	once	.	TRBJ2-6	TRBV27
TGTGCCAGCAGACCTAGCGGGGGGAACAATGAGCAGTTCTTC	CASRPSGGNNEQFF	.	TRBD2	TRBJ2-1	TRBV6-4
TGTGCCAGCAGCTTAATCGGAAGGACTAGCGGGACCCGAGAGACCCAGTACTTC	CASSLIGRTSGTRETQYF	.	TRBD2	TRBJ2-5	TRBV7-6
TGTGCCAGCAGTCGCCGGGCCGGGACAGGGTTATACGAGCAGTACTTC	CASSRRAGTGLYEQYF	.	TRBD1	TRBJ2-7	TRBV7-6
TGTGCCAGCAGTTATGCCGGGATTCGCAATCAGCCCCAGCATTTT	CASSYAGIRNQPQHF	.	.	TRBJ1-5	TRBV27
TGTGCCAGCAGCCAAGATCGGTCGTACCAGCCCCAGCATTTT	CASSQDRSYQPQHF	.	.	TRBJ1-5	TRBV4-2
TGTGCCAGCAGTGAAGAGGCGGGGGCATCCTACAATGAGCAGTTCTTC	CASSEEAGASYNEQFF	.	.	TRBJ2-1	TRBV6-1
TGCAGCGTTCGGCGGGGGGCAGACACTGAAGCTTTCTTT	CSVRRGADTEAFF	.	.	TRBJ1-1	TRBV29-1
TGTTCAACCATGGGGCACACTGAAGCTTTCTTT	CSTMGHTEAFF	.	.	TRBJ1-1	TRBV6-5
TGTGCCAGCAGCTCAAACAGGGACGGTGGCTACACCTTC	CASSSNRDGGYTF	.	.	TRBJ1-2	TRBV2
TGTGCCAGCTCTGTCCTAGCGGGAGGGTACAATGAGCAGTTCTTC	CASSVLAGGYNEQFF	.	TRBD2	TRBJ2-1	TRBV6-5
TGTGCCAGTAGACTCCAAAGATCGGGGGCCGGGGAGCTGTTTTTT	CASRLQRSGAGELFF	.	.	TRBJ2-2	TRBV19
TGTGCCAGCAGCCCAACTTTGCCCCCATACAATGAGCAGTTCTTC	CASSPTLPPYNEQFF	.	.	TRBJ2-1	TRBV7-2